This record looks at one T cell receptor beta chain sequence and its context. There is no known antigen for this receptor. No base quality values were provided; no much bigger clone lies one nucleotide off. These data belong to a study of blood T cell repertoires in COVID-19 (dated by TCRdb to about 2020). At the level of the whole study: Samples covering the acute and convalescent phases of COVID-19 were provided by collaborators in the United States, Italy and Spain. Where available, HLA class I and class II types were taken from metadata supplied by the sample provider and were not determined by assay-based typing. The samples were drawn from the first 160 participants of the ongoing ImmuneRACE study and from more than 1,000 subjects provided by 6 global collaborators. The sample metadata nearly always contained a de-identified subject ID, COVID-19 status, age in years and sex. The prospective study material was composed of cDNA or gDNA derived from T cells, B-cell-depleted T cells, or PBMCs. The dataset comprised deeply sampled blood TCRbeta repertoires from subjects exposed to, actively infected with, or recovered from COVID-19. A freely available public database, intended as a resource for researchers studying the immune response to SARS-CoV-2, is where the repertoires were released. Summary of the overall study and its limitations: The amount of clinical and demographic metadata varied by source and participant and was provided uncurated.

TCRbeta CDR3 regions were amplified from genomic DNA by means of the immunoSEQ Assay, a bias-controlled multiplex PCR. As for how the authors treated the data: The number of nucleated cells in each sample was estimated by amplification of reference gene primers within the assay. Sequence reads were collapsed and filtered to measure the absolute abundance of every unique TCRbeta CDR3 rearrangement. For each sample, productive Simpson clonality was calculated as the square root of Simpson's diversity index over productive rearrangements. The table was pulled from immuneACCESS by TCRdb, which kept in-frame rearrangements only. Such tables lose some clones; where checked, under half of the loss comes from unresolved V genes, and the rest has no known cause. V, J and clone size derive from that table, while D and trimming were established from the DNA sequence. The sample data list over 150,000 clones, and under 95% of these were observed just once. The top ten hold roughly 2.1% of the sample.

Each collaborating institution followed its own protocols to collect whole blood in K2EDTA tubes. For TCRbeta analysis, collaborator samples were shipped as frozen whole blood, as isolated PBMCs, or as DNA extracted from either sample type. Via the germline V gene, CDR1 is SGHVS and CDR2 FNYEAQ. Spanning cysteine to phenylalanine, the CDR3 consists of 15 amino acids. Solely the CDR3 DNA is kept, with 45 bases framed from the first base. V is trimmed back by 5 bases and J by 1 base, and the junction contains 4 bases that no gene match accounts for. The chain is made from TRBV7-6 and TRBJ2-7; the central 11 bases match TRBD2. This TCR was recovered from a man aged 18 to 30 with acute or convalescent COVID-19. Sequenced: peripheral blood. The CDR3 protein sequence reads: CASSPGLAVSYEQYF. The nucleotides read TGTGCCAGCAGCCCGGGACTAGCGGTTTCCTACGAGCAGTACTTC.